This T cell receptor (beta chain) appears in the sequencing data of a study of cytomegalovirus exposure and HLA in healthy donors. Study-level information: From donors who were HLA-typed, an early data release held 65 million to 85 million unique TCRs. Study-level findings and limits: Most subjects had HLA-A and HLA-B alleles reportedly predicted accurately by TCR beta sequences. The productive fraction for most TCR beta V segments was about 87% or about 30% in an earlier analysis.

CDR1 and CDR2 from the germline V gene are SGHNT and YENEEA. There are 15 residues in the CDR3. Between the trimmed V and J ends, which lost 5 bases and 3 bases, there was a span of 15 bases. A single count supports this clone. The antigen is not known. The PCR ran on 60 Vbeta and 13 Jbeta primers. Clones were sequenced by immunoSEQ multiplex PCR, and TCRdb holds only the in-frame ones, with some missing. Of 50,000 to 70,000 clones detected, about 67% appear once; the ten largest clones hold approximately 30%. This clonotype was sampled from a man aged 35 to 55 in good health and CMV-seropositive. Sample: PBMCs. The chain uses TRBV11-3 and TRBJ2-3; D remains unclear. Here the CDR3 DNA reads TGTGCCAGCAGCCCGCCCCGTACTAAAACAGATACGCAGTATTTT. Translated, it gives CASSPPRTKTDTQYF.